Listed below are T cell receptor beta chains from one sample, sequenced in a study of blood T cell repertoires in COVID-19. The method was immunoSEQ multiplex PCR; TCRdb's version includes in-frame clones alone and lacks a portion of them. Of 360,000 or so clones in the sample, 90% were seen once. The material sequenced was peripheral blood. Receptor source: a man between 18 and 35 years old with active or convalescent COVID-19. Each CDR3 is given without its conserved first and last residue.

TRBJ1-5 | TRBV27 | 14 | ASSLTGTGVNQPQH
TRBJ1-5 | TRBV5-4 | 15 | ASSLGGGGIGNQPQH
TRBJ2-5 | TRBV4-3 | 12 | ASSQEVGASWLY
TRBJ1-4 | TRBV19 | 12 | ASSIEGPNEKLF
TRBJ2-1 | TRBV7-3 | 11 | ASSVLGSHEQF
TRBJ1-2 | TRBV19 | 13 | ASSIAGPLGYGYT
TRBJ2-7 | TRBV27 | 11 | ASSLHSHYEQY
TRBJ2-1 | TRBV3-1/TRBV3-2 | 13 | ASSRHGGPGNEQF
TRBJ2-7 | TRBV28 | 10 | ASSLAGYEQY
TRBJ2-1 | TRBV5-1 | 13 | ASSPRVPGSNEQF
TRBJ2-4 | TRBV3-1/TRBV3-2 | 13 | ASSQMDNGKNIQY
TRBJ2-7 | TRBV5-3 | 12 | ARSLVTRSYEQY
TRBJ2-1 | TRBV19 | 13 | ASRLAGVSYNEQF
TRBJ1-1 | TRBV28 | 12 | ATTGQGEFTEAF
TRBJ2-7 | TRBV1 | 13 | TSSQVGYLSYEQY
TRBJ1-1 | TRBV14 | 11 | ASSHAGTGKAF
TRBJ1-2 | TRBV29-1 | 12 | SAEGGPQNYGYT